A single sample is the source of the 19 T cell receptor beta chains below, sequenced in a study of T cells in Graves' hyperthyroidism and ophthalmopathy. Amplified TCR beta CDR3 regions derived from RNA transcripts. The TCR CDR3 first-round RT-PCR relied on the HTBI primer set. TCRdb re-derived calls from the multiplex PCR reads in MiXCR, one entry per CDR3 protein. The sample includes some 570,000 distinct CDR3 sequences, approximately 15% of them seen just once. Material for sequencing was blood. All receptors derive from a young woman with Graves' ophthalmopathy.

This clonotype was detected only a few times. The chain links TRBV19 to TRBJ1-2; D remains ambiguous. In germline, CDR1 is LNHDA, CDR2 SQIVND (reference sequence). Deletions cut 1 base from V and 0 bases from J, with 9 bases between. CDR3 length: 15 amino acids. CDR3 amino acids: CASSIVDGSNYGYTF. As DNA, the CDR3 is TGTGCCAGTAGTATAGTGGACGGATCTAACTATGGCTACACCTTC.

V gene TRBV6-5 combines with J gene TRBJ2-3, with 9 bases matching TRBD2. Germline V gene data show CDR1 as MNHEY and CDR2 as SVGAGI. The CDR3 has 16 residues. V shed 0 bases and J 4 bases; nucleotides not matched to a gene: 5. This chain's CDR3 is CASSYSWASGADTQYF. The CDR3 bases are TGTGCCAGCAGTTACTCGTGGGCTAGCGGGGCAGATACGCAGTATTTT.

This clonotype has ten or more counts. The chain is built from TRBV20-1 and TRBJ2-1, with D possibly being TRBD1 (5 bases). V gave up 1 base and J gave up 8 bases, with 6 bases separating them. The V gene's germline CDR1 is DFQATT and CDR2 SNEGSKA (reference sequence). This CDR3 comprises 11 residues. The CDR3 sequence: CSARAGYEQFF. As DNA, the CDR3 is TGCAGTGCTAGAGCAGGGTATGAGCAGTTCTTC.

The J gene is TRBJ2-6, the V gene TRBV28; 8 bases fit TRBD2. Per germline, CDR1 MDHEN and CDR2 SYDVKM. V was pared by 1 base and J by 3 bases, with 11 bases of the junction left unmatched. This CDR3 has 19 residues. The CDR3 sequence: CASSLFGGRQRDGANVLTF. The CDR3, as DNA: TGTGCCAGCAGTTTATTTGGCGGGAGGCAACGGGATGGGGCCAACGTCCTGACTTTC.

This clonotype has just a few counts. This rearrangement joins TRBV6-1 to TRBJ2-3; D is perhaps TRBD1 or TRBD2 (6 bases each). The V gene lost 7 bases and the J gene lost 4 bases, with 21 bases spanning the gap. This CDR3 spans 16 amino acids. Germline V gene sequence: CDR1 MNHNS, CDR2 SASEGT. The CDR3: CASNPRRMRGADTQYF. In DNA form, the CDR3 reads TGTGCCAGCAACCCCCGCCGGATGAGGGGGGCAGATACGCAGTATTTT.

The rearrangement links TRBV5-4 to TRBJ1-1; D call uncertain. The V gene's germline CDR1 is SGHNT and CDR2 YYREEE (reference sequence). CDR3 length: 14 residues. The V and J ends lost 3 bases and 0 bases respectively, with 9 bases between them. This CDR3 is CASSSGLLNTEAFF. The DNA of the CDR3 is TGTGCCAGCAGCTCAGGTCTATTGAACACTGAAGCTTTCTTT.

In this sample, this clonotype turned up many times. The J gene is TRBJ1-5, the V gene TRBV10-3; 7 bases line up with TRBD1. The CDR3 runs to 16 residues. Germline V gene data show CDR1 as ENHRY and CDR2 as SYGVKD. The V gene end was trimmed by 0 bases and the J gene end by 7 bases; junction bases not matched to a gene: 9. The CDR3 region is CAISESGDRVDQPQHF. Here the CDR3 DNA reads TGTGCCATCAGTGAGTCTGGAGACAGGGTCGACCAGCCCCAGCATTTT.

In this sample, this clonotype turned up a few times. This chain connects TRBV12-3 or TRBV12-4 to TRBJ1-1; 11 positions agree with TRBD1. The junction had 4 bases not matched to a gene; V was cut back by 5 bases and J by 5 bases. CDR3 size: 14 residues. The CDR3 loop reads CASSRDRGWTEAFF. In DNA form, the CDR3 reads TGTGCCAGCAGTCGGGACAGGGGGTGGACTGAAGCTTTCTTT.

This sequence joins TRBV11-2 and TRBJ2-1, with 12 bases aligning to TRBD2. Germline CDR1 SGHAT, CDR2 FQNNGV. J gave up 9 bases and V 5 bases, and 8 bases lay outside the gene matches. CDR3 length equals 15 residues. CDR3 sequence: CASSRLAGEGGEQFF. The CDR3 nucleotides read TGTGCCAGCAGCCGACTAGCGGGAGAGGGAGGTGAGCAGTTCTTC.

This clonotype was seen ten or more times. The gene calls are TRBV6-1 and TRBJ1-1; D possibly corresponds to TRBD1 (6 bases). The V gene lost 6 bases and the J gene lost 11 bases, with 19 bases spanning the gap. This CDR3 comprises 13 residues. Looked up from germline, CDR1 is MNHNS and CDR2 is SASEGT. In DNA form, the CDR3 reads TGTGCCAGCAGCTTTCCGCAGGGGCGAGGCGCTTTCTTT. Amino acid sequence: CASSFPQGRGAFF.

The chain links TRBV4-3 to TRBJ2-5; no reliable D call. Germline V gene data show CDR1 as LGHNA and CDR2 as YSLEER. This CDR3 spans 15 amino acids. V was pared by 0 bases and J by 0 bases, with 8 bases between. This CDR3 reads CASSQDRLYQETQYF. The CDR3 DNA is TGCGCCAGCAGCCAAGATAGGTTATACCAAGAGACCCAGTACTTC.

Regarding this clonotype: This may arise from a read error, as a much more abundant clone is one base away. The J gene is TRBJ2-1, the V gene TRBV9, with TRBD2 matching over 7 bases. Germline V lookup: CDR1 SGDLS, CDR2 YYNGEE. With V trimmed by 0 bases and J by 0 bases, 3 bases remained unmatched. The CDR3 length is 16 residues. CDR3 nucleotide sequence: TGTGCCAGCAGCGTAGGAGGCGGGAGCTCCTACAATGAGCAGTTCTTC. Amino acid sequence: CASSVGGGSSYNEQFF.

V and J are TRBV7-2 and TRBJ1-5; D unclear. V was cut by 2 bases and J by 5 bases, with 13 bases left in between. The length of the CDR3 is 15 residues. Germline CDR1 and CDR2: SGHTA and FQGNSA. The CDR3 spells CASSLIGQNDQPQHF. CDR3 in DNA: TGTGCCAGCAGCTTAATCGGGCAGAACGATCAGCCCCAGCATTTT.

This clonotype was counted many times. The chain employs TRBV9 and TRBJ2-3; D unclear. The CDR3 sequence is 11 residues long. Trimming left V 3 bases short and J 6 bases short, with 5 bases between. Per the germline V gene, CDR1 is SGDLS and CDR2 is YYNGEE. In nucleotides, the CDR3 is TGTGCCAGCAGCGCCCTGGATACGCAGTATTTT. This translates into CASSALDTQYF.

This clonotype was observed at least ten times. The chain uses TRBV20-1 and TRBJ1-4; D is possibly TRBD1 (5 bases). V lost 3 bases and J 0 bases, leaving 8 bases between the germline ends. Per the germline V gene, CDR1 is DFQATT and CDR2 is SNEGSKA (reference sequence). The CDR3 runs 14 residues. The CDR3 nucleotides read TGCAGTGCTAGCACGACAGCAACTAATGAAAAACTGTTTTTT. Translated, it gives CSASTTATNEKLFF.

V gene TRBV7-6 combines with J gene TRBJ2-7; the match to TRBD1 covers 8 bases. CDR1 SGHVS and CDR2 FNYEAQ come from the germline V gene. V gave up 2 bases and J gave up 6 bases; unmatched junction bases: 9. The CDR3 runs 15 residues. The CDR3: CASSLLTGVDFEQYF. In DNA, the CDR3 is TGTGCCAGCAGCTTACTGACAGGGGTTGATTTCGAGCAGTACTTC.

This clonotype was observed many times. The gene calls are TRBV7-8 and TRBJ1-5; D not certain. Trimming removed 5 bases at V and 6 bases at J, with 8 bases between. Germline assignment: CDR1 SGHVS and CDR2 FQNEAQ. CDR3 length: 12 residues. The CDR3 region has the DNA TGTGCCAGCAGCGGAGGAAGTCAGCCCCAGCATTTT. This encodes CASSGGSQPQHF.

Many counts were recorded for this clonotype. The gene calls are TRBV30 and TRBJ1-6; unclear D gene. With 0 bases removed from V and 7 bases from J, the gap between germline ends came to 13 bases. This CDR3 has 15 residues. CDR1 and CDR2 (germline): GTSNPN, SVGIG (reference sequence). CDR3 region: CAWSVRPSRNSPLHF. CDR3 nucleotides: TGTGCCTGGAGTGTACGCCCATCCCGCAATTCACCCCTCCACTTT.

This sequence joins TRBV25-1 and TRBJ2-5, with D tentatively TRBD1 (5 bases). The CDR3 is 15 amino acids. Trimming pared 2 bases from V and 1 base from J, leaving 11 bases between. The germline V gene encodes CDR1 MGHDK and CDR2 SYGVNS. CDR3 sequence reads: CASSEAGSRQETQYF. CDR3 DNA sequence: TGTGCCAGCAGTGAAGCAGGGTCCCGCCAAGAGACCCAGTACTTC.